Below, 17 T cell receptor beta chains from the same sample are listed, as sequenced in a study of T cells in women clearing cervical HPV infection. Measured with immunoSEQ multiplex PCR; TCRdb has only the in-frame clones, and not every one. The sample totals tens of thousands of clones. Sample: blood buffy coat. These receptors were collected from a woman aged 18 to 75 with a cervical HPV16 infection that either progressed to CIN3+ or cleared (not recorded which).

Comment on this clone: The read falls 3 residues short of the CDR3 end, and the missing part is taken from the germline J gene. This rearrangement joins TRBV19 to TRBJ1-2; 9 positions match TRBD1. In germline, CDR1 is LNHDA, CDR2 SQIVND (reference sequence). The CDR3 has 13 residues. The CDR3 reads CASSMGTGNDYTF. The CDR3 DNA, read in part, is TGTGCCAGTAGTATGGGGACAGGGAACGAC.

As concerns this clone: The CDR3 end is not reached by the read, which stops 3 residues before it; the germline J gene fills it in. This rearrangement joins TRBV5-1 to TRBJ2-7; 9 bases map to TRBD2. With 4 bases clipped from V and 6 bases from J, the junction kept 11 bases outside the gene matches. The germline V gene encodes CDR1 SGHRS and CDR2 YFSETQ. The CDR3 spans 15 residues. The chain's CDR3 is CASSTTGLAGTEQYF. The sequenced part of the CDR3 DNA is TGCGCCAGCAGCACCACGGGGCTAGCGGGAACCGAG. The full variable domain, completed using reference TRBV5-1 and TRBJ2-7, is KAGVTQTPRYLIKTRGQQVTLSCSPISGHRSVSWYQQTPGQGLQFLFEYFSETQRNKGNFPGRFSGRQFSNSRSEMNVSTLELGDSALYLCASSTTGLAGTEQYFGPGTRLTVT.

Regarding this clone: The sequence runs out 3 residues before the end of the CDR3; the remainder is reconstructed from the germline J gene. This chain joins TRBV5-4 and TRBJ2-5; TRBD2 might be the D (6 bases). This CDR3 region has 14 residues. Germline CDR1 is SGHNT and CDR2 is YYREEE (reference sequence). Trimming removed 4 bases at V and 1 base at J, with 11 bases between. The sequenced CDR3 bases are TGTGCCAGCAGCGGGGGGACTTTCCAAGAGACC. Its protein is CASSGGTFQET. The whole CDR3 sequence reads CASSGGTFQETQYF.

A word on this clone: The read halts 3 residues ahead of the CDR3 end, with the missing end drawn from the germline J gene. The genes are TRBV7-3 and TRBJ2-3, with a tentative D call TRBD1 (5 bases). This CDR3 region has 14 residues. Germline-derived CDR1 and CDR2 are SGHTA and FQGTGA. The part of the CDR3 DNA that was read is TGTGCCAGCAGCCCCACTTCTCAGGGCCCCCCG. Amino acid sequence: CASSPTSQGPP. The full-length CDR3 reads as CASSPTSQGPPQYF.

Concerning this clone: The CDR3 end lies 3 residues beyond the end of the read and is filled in from the germline J gene. This chain connects TRBV7-8 to TRBJ2-3; 7 bases align to TRBD2. Germline CDR1 is SGHVS and CDR2 is FQNEAQ. There are 18 residues in the CDR3. The CDR3 DNA, read in part, is TGTGCCAGCAGCTTACGAGGCCAATCGGGGGAGGGCCATCAGCCG. This translates into CASSLRGQSGEGHQP. The full-length CDR3 reads as CASSLRGQSGEGHQPQYF.

As to this clone: The read ends 3 residues early relative to the CDR3; the germline J gene fills the gap. The chain recombines TRBV5-5 with TRBJ2-7, with D unclear. CDR1 and CDR2 (germline): SGHKS, YYEKEE (reference sequence). The V end was cut by 0 bases, the J end by 0 bases, with 10 bases between. There are 15 residues in the CDR3. CDR3 region: CASSLETRSSYEQYF. CDR3 DNA (partial): TGTGCCAGCAGCTTGGAGACACGGAGCTCCTACGAG.

On this clone: The read gets to within 3 residues of the CDR3 end, and the germline J gene fills in the rest. The chain combines TRBV20-1 with TRBJ1-1; D call uncertain. The germline CDR1 and CDR2 sequences are DFQATT and SNEGSKA (reference sequence). This CDR3 comprises 12 residues. V was shortened by 7 bases and J by 4 bases, with 13 bases between the two germline ends. The sequenced part of the CDR3 DNA is TGCAGTGTCAAGCGAGTGGGCACTGAA. This gives the protein CSVKRVGTE. In full, the CDR3 is CSVKRVGTEAFF.

As regards this clone: The CDR3 is cut off 3 residues early in the read; its end comes from the germline J gene. The chain combines TRBV29-1 with TRBJ2-3; 7 bases align to TRBD1. The germline CDR1 and CDR2 sequences are SQVTM and ANQGSEA. This CDR3 has 17 amino acids. Incomplete CDR3 DNA: TGCAGCGTTGGCAGTTCAGCAGGTGAGGGGGCTCAAGAGACG. It encodes CSVGSSAGEGAQET. In full, the CDR3 is CSVGSSAGEGAQETQYF.

Of note for this clone: The read ends 3 residues before the CDR3 terminus; that terminus is restored from the germline J gene. This chain joins TRBV5-4 and TRBJ2-7, with 7 bases fitting TRBD1. The CDR3 length is 14 residues. Germline V gene lookup returns CDR1 SGHNT and CDR2 YYREEE (reference sequence). The V segment lost 0 bases and the J segment 3 bases; nucleotides outside the gene matches: 3. The sequenced CDR3 bases are TGTGCCAGCAGCTTGGGGGACAGCTACTACGAG. This codes for CASSLGDSYYE. The entire CDR3 protein is CASSLGDSYYEQYF.

For this clone: The CDR3 goes on 3 residues after the read ends, and that part is filled in from the germline J gene. The V and J genes are TRBV20-1 and TRBJ2-5, with 8 bases fitting TRBD2. Germline CDR1 reads DFQATT; CDR2 reads SNEGSKA (reference sequence). The V gene end was trimmed by 0 bases and the J gene end by 5 bases; junction bases not matched to a gene: 8. The CDR3 covers 15 residues. The DNA read from the CDR3 is TGCAGTGCTAGAGATCCCGGGACTAGTCTCGAGACC. Protein: CSARDPGTSLET. The entire CDR3 protein reads CSARDPGTSLETQYF.

Of note for this clone: The read is 3 residues too short to cover the CDR3 end, so that end is filled in from the germline J gene. This chain connects TRBV19 to TRBJ2-6; D not certain. Germline V CDR1 and CDR2: LNHDA, SQIVND (reference sequence). The CDR3 consists of 15 residues. Trimming left V 10 bases short and J 0 bases short, with 13 bases between. The sequenced CDR3 bases are TGTGCCACCTTCCAGGCTGGCTCTGGGGCCAACGTC. Protein: CATFQAGSGANV. In full, the CDR3 is CATFQAGSGANVLTF. The whole variable domain, remainder taken from reference TRBV19 and TRBJ2-6, is DGGITQSPKYLFRKEGQNVTLSCEQNLNHDAMYWYRQDPGQGLRLIYYSQIVNDFQKGDIAEGYSVSREKKESFPLTVTSAQKNPTAFYLCATFQAGSGANVLTFGAGSRLTVL.

Concerning this clone: The read halts 3 residues ahead of the CDR3 end, with the missing end drawn from the germline J gene. The chain employs TRBV7-2 and TRBJ2-1, with D possibly being TRBD2 (5 bases). The CDR3 contains 13 residues. CDR1 and CDR2 from the germline V gene are SGHTA and FQGNSA. V was cut by 4 bases and J by 7 bases, with 11 bases left in between. CDR3 DNA (partial): TGTGCCAGCAGCTCATCGATAGCGAATGAG. Translation gives CASSSSIANE. In full, the CDR3 reads CASSSSIANEQFF.

This clone is called medium-sized based on its frequency. The DNA ends 3 residues before the CDR3 does, and the rest of the CDR3 is filled in from the germline J gene. The chain employs TRBV19 and TRBJ1-6; the match to TRBD1 covers 7 bases. The CDR3 runs to 14 residues. The V and J ends lost 6 bases and 4 bases, in that order; junction bases with no gene match: 3. CDR1 and CDR2 (germline): LNHDA, SQIVND (reference sequence). CDR3 bases read: TGTGCCAGTAGACAGGGGCCTTATAATTCACCC. This gives the protein CASRQGPYNSP. The entire CDR3 sequence reads CASRQGPYNSPLHF.

On this clone itself: The read is 3 residues too short to cover the CDR3 end, so that end is filled in from the germline J gene. The chain has TRBV7-6 and TRBJ2-7; 8 bases are shared with TRBD1. The CDR3 has 16 residues. V shed 5 bases and J 2 bases; nucleotides not matched to a gene: 11. CDR1 and CDR2 from the germline V gene are SGHVS and FNYEAQ. The chain's CDR3 is CASSNPLQGAPYEQYF. CDR3 DNA, as far as it was read: TGTGCCAGCAGCAACCCACTGCAGGGGGCCCCCTACGAG. Variable domain in full (rest from reference TRBV7-6 and TRBJ2-7): GAGVSQSPRYKVTKRGQDVALRCDPISGHVSLYWYRQALGQGPEFLTYFNYEAQQDKSGLPNDRFSAERPEGSISTLTIQRTEQRDSAMYRCASSNPLQGAPYEQYFGPGTRLTVT.

About this clone: The read terminates 3 residues ahead of where the CDR3 ends, so the germline J gene completes it. The chain recombines TRBV30 with TRBJ2-2, with D perhaps matching TRBD1 (6 bases). CDR3 length equals 13 residues. Germline V gene data show CDR1 as GTSNPN and CDR2 as SVGIG (reference sequence). CDR3 DNA (partial): TGTGCCTGGAGAAGGGGGACCTATTCACCG. Its protein product is CAWRRGTYSP. The full CDR3 protein is CAWRRGTYSPLFF.

Points on this clone: Read data end 3 residues before the CDR3 end; the end is taken from the germline J gene. The gene calls are TRBV30 and TRBJ1-1; D perhaps matches TRBD1 (5 bases). V dropped 2 bases and J dropped 1 base, with 8 bases sitting between them. Germline V gives CDR1 GTSNPN, CDR2 SVGIG (reference sequence). CDR3 length: 13 amino acids. CDR3 bases read: TGTGCCTGGAGTATGGGGGGGAACACTGAA. Its translation is CAWSMGGNTE. The CDR3, in full, reads CAWSMGGNTEAFF.

Regarding this clone: The CDR3 goes on 3 residues after the read ends, and that part is filled in from the germline J gene. The chain links TRBV18 to TRBJ1-5, with a tentative D call TRBD1 (5 bases). V dropped 2 bases and J dropped 8 bases, with 13 bases sitting between them. Germline-derived CDR1 and CDR2 are KGHSH and LQKENI. The CDR3 is made up of 14 amino acids. CDR3 DNA (partial): TGTGCCAGCTCACCAGAGCAGGGAAGAGAGCCC. Translated, it gives CASSPEQGREP. The whole CDR3 region reads CASSPEQGREPQHF.